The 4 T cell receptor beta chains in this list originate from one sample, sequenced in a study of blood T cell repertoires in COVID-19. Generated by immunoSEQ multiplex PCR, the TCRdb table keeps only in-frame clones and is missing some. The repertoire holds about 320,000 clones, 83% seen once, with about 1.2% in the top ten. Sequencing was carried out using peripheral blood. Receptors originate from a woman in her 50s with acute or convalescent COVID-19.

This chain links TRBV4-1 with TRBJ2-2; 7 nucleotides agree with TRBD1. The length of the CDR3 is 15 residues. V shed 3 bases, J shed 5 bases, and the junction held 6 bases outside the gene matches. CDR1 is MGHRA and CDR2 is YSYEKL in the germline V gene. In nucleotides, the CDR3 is TGCGCCAGCAGCCATGGGACAGTTCAGACCGGGGAGCTGTTTTTT. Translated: CASSHGTVQTGELFF.

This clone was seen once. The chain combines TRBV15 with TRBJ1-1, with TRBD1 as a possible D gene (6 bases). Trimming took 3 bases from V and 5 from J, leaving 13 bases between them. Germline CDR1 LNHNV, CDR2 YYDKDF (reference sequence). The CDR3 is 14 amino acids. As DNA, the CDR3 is TGTGCCACCAGCAGCATACAGGGTACGACTGAAGCTTTCTTT. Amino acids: CATSSIQGTTEAFF.

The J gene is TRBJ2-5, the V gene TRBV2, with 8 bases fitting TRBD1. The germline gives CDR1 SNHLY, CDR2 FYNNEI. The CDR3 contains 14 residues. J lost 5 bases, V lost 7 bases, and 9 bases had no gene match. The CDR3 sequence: CASTGDRGWETQYF. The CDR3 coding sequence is TGTGCCAGCACCGGTGACAGGGGTTGGGAGACCCAGTACTTC.

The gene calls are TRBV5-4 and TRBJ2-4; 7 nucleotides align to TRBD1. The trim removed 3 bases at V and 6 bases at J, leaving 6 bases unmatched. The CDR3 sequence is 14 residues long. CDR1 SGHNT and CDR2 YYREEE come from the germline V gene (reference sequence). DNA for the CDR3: TGTGCCAGCAGCTCGACAGGGAGAACAAACATTCAGTACTTC. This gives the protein CASSSTGRTNIQYF.